This TCR beta chain was sequenced in a study of T cells in Graves' hyperthyroidism and ophthalmopathy. Study conclusions and caveats: Stable hyperthyroidism and ophthalmopathy were separated using 13 V-J signatures.

The CDR3 is made up of 17 amino acids. The ends lost 4 bases at V and 3 bases at J; junction bases unmatched: 9. Germline V gives CDR1 SGHRS, CDR2 YFSETQ. Newly diagnosed hyperthyroidism, duration under 2 months, in patients aged 18 to 65. Uncontrolled infection, other autoimmune disease, pregnancy or lactation disqualified patients from enrolment. Researchers amplified the TCR beta CDR3 regions from RNA transcripts. A set of HTBI primers served as the primers for a first-round RT-PCR of the TCR CDR3. TCRdb itself ran the multiplex PCR reads through MiXCR, one entry per CDR3 protein. Counted here are roughly 420,000 distinct CDR3 sequences, roughly an eighth occurring once; the ten biggest clones make up 5.3%. At least ten counts were recorded for this clonotype. Its antigen is unknown.

The chain links TRBV5-1 to TRBJ2-2; 10 bases are a match to TRBD2. The source of this sequence is a woman in her late teens or twenties with Graves' hyperthyroidism. Sample: blood. In DNA, the CDR3 is TGCGCCAGCAGCGCCAGCGGGAGGGCGTTTCACACCGGGGAGCTGTTTTTT. Its protein product is CASSASGRAFHTGELFF.